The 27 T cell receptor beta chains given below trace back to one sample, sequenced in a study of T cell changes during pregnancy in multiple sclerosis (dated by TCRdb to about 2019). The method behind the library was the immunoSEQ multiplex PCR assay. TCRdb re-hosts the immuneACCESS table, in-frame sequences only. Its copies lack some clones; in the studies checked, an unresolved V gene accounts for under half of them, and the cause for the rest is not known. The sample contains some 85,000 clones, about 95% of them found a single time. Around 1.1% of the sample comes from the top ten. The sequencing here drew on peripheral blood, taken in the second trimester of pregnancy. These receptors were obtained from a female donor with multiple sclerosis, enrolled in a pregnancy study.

CDR3 bases: TGTGCCAGCAGCTTAGAGGGGGGGGGTTCCTACGAGCAGTACTTC. Translated: CASSLEGGGSYEQYF. This chain links TRBV13 with TRBJ2-7, with a possible D match to TRBD2 (7 bases). V was shortened by 1 base and J by 1 base, with 11 bases between the two germline ends. Germline V gives CDR1 PRHDT, CDR2 FYEKMQ (reference sequence). This CDR3 is 15 amino acids long.

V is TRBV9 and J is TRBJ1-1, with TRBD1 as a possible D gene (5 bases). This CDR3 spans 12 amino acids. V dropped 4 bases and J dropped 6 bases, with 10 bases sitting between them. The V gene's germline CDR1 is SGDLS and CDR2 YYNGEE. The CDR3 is CASSSGYAEAFF. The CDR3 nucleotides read TGTGCCAGCAGCTCAGGGTACGCTGAAGCTTTCTTT.

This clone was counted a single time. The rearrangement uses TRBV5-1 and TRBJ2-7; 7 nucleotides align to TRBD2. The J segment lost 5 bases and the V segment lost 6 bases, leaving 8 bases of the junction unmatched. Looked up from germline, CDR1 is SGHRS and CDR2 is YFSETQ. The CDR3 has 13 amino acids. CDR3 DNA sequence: TGCGCCAGCACCTGGGGGGGGATCCACGAGCAGTACTTC. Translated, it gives CASTWGGIHEQYF.

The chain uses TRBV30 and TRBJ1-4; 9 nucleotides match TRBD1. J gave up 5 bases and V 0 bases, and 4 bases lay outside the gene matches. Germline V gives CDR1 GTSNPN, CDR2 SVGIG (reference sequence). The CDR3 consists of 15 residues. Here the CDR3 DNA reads TGTGCCTGGAGTGTAAAGGGGACAGGGAATGAAAAACTGTTTTTT. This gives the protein CAWSVKGTGNEKLFF.

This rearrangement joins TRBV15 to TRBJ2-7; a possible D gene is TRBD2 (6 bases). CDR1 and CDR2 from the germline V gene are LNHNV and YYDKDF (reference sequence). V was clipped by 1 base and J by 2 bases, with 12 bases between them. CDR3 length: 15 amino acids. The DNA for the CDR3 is TGTGCCACCAGCAGAGGGTCAGGAGGGACCTACGAGCAGTACTTC. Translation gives CATSRGSGGTYEQYF.

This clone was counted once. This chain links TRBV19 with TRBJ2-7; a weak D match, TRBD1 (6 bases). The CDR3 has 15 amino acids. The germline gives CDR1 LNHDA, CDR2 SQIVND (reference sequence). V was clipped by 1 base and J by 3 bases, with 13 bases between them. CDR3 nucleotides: TGTGCCAGTAGTATAGGGTCCGGACAGAACTACGAGCAGTACTTC. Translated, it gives CASSIGSGQNYEQYF.

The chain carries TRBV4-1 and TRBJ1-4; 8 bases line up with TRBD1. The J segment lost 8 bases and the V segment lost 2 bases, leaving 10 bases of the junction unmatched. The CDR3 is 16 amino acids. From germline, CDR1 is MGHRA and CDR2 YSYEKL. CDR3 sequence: CASSQRPGGFGEKLFF. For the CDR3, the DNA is TGCGCCAGCAGCCAACGTCCAGGGGGCTTCGGAGAAAAACTGTTTTTT.

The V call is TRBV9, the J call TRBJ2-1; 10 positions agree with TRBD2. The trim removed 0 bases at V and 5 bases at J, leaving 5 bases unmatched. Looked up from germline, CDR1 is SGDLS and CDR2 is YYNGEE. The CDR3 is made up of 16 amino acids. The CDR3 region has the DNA TGTGCCAGCAGCGTAGTGGGTAGCGGGAGGCACAATGAGCAGTTCTTC. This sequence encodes CASSVVGSGRHNEQFF.

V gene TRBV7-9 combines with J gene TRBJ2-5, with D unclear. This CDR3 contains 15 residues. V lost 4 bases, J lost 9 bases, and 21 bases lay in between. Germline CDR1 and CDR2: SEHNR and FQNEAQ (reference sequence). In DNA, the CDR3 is TGTGCCAGCAGCTCCCCTGACGGTACGAGCGCGCCCCAGTACTTC. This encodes CASSSPDGTSAPQYF.

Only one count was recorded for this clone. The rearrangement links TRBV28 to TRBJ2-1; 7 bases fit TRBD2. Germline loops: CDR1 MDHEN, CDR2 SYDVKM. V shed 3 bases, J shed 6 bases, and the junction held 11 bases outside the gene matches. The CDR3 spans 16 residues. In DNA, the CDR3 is TGTGCCAGCAGTTTCCGCGGGAGATTTTTCTCCAATGAGCAGTTCTTC. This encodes CASSFRGRFFSNEQFF.

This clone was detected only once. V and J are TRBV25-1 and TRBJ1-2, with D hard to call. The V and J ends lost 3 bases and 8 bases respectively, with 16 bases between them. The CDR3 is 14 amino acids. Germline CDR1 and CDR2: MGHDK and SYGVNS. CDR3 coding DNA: TGTGCCAGCAGTGAGAGCTATCGACAATGGGGCTACACCTTC. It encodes CASSESYRQWGYTF.

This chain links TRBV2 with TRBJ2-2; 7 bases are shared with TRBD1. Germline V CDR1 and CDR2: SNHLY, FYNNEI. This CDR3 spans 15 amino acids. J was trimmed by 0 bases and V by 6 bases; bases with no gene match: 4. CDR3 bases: TGTGCCAGCAGCTTAGGGACAGCGAACACCGGGGAGCTGTTTTTT. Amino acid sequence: CASSLGTANTGELFF.

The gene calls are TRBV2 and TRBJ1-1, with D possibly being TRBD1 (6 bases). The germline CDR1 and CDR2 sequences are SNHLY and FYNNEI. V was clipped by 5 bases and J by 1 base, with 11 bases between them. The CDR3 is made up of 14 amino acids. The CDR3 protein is CASSLQGSNTEAFF. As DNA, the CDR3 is TGTGCCAGCAGTTTACAGGGATCGAACACTGAAGCTTTCTTT. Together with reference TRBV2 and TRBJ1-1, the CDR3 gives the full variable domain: EPEVTQTPSHQVTQMGQEVILRCVPISNHLYFYWYRQILGQKVEFLVSFYNNEISEKSEIFDDQFSVERPDGSNFTLKIRSTKLEDSAMYFCASSLQGSNTEAFFGQGTRLTVV.

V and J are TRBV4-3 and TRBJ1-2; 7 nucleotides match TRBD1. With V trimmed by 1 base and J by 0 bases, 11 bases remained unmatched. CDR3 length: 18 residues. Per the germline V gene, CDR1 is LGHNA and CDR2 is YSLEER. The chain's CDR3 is CASSQGQTGRGTNYGYTF. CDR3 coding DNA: TGCGCCAGCAGCCAAGGGCAGACAGGGCGAGGGACTAACTATGGCTACACCTTC.

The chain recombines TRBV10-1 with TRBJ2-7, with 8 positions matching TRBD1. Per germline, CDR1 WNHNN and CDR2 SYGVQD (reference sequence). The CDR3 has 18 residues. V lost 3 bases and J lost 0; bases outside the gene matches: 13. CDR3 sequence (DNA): TGCGCCAGCAGTGACCCTCTGGTGGGGACAGGTAGCTCCTACGAGCAGTACTTC. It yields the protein CASSDPLVGTGSSYEQYF.

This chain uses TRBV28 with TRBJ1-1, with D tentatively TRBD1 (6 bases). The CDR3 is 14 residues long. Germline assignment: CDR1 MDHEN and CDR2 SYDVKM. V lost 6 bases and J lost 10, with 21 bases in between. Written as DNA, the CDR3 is TGTGCCAGCAGCCCGATACACAGGGCCCTCAGAGCTTTCTTT. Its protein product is CASSPIHRALRAFF.

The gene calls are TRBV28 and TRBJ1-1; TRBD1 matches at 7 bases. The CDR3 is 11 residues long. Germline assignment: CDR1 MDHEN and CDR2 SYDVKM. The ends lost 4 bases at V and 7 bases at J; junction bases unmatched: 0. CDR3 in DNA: TGTGCCAGCAGTTACAGGGGTGAAGCTTTCTTT. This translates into CASSYRGEAFF.

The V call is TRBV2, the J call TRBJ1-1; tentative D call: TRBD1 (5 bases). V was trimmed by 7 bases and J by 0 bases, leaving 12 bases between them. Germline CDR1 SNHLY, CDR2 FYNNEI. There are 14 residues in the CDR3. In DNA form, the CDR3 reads TGTGCCAGCACTAAGACAGTAATGAACACTGAAGCTTTCTTT. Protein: CASTKTVMNTEAFF.

CDR3 loop: CASSLGAGVGYTF. The CDR3 DNA is TGTGCCAGCAGCTTAGGGGCGGGGGTTGGCTACACCTTC. V and J are TRBV7-2 and TRBJ1-2, with D possibly matching TRBD1 (5 bases). The V and J ends lost 1 base and 7 bases respectively, with 10 bases between them. This CDR3 contains 13 residues. Looked up from germline, CDR1 is SGHTA and CDR2 is FQGNSA.

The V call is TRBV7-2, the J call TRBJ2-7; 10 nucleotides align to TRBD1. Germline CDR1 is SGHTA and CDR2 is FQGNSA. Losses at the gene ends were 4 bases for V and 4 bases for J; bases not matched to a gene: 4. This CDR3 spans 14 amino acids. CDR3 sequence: CASSSDRGFYEQYF. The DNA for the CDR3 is TGTGCCAGCAGCTCGGACAGGGGGTTTTACGAGCAGTACTTC.

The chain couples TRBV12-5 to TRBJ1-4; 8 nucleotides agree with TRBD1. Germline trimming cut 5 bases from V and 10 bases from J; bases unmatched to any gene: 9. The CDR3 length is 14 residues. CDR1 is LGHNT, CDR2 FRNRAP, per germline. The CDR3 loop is CASGGTGDGRKLFF. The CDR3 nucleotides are TGTGCTAGTGGTGGGACAGGAGATGGGCGAAAACTGTTTTTT. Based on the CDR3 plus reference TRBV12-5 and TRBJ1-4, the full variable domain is DARVTQTPRHKVTEMGQEVTMRCQPILGHNTVFWYRQTMMQGLELLAYFRNRAPLDDSGMPKDRFSAEMPDATLATLKIQPSEPRDSAVYFCASGGTGDGRKLFFGSGTQLSVL.

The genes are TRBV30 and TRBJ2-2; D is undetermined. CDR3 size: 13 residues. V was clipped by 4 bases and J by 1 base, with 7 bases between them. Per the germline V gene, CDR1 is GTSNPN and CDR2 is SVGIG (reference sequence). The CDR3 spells CAWNVLNTGELFF. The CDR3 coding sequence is TGTGCCTGGAATGTCCTGAACACCGGGGAGCTGTTTTTT.

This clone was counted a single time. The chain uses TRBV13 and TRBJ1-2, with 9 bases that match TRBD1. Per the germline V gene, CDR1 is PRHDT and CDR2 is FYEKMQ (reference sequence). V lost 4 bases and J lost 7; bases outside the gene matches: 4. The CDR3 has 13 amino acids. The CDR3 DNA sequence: TGTGCCAGCAGCTCGGGACAGGGTCTTGGCTACACCTTC. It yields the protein CASSSGQGLGYTF.

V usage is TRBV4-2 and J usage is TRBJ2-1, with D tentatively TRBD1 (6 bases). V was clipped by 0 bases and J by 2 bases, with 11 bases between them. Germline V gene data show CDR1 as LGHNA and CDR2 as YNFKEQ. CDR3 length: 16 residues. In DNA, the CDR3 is TGTGCCAGCAGCCAAGAGGGGACATCCGCCTACAATGAGCAGTTCTTC. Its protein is CASSQEGTSAYNEQFF.

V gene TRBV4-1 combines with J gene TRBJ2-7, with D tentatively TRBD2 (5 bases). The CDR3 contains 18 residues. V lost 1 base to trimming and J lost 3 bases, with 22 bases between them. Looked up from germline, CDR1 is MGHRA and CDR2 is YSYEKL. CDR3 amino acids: CASSQGAHASSGYYEQYF. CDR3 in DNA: TGCGCCAGCAGCCAAGGGGCCCACGCCTCCAGCGGCTACTACGAGCAGTACTTC.

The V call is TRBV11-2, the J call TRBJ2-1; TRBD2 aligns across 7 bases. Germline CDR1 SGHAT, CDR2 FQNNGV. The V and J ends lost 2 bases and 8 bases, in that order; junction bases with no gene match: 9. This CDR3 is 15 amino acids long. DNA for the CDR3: TGTGCCAGCAGCTTAATTAGCGGGCCCCCTGATGAGCAGTTCTTC. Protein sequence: CASSLISGPPDEQFF. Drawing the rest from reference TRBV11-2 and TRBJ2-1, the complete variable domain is EAGVAQSPRYKIIEKRQSVAFWCNPISGHATLYWYQQILGQGPKLLIQFQNNGVVDDSQLPKDRFSAERLKGVDSTLKIQPAKLEDSAVYLCASSLISGPPDEQFFGPGTRLTVL.

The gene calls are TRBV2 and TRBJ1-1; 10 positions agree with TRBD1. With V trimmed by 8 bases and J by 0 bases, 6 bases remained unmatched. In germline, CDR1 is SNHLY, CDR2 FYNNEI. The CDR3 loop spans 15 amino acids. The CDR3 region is CASDGQGGMNTEAFF. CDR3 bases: TGTGCCAGCGACGGACAGGGGGGAATGAACACTGAAGCTTTCTTT.